One and the same sample provided the 30 T cell receptor beta chains below, sequenced in a study of blood T cell repertoires in COVID-19. Data came from immunoSEQ multiplex PCR; TCRdb stores just in-frame clones and leaves some out. Of roughly 100,000 clones in the sample, 81% are singletons; the top ten hold about 23%. The sequencing sample was made of peripheral blood. The origin of the receptors is an older man with active or convalescent COVID-19.

The rearrangement links TRBV2 to TRBJ1-6; no clear D gene. This CDR3 spans 16 amino acids. Trimming cost V 0 bases and J 6 bases, with 12 bases left between them. CDR1 is SNHLY, CDR2 FYNNEI, per germline. The CDR3 reads CASSEATARSNSPLHF. Here the CDR3 DNA reads TGTGCCAGCAGTGAAGCCACAGCAAGGTCTAATTCACCCCTCCACTTT.

This chain connects TRBV28 to TRBJ1-3; D perhaps matches TRBD1 (6 bases). Trimming removed 10 bases at V and 2 bases at J, with 15 bases between. Germline V CDR1 and CDR2: MDHEN, SYDVKM. This CDR3 contains 14 residues. CDR3 in amino acids: CATYRGAAGNTIYF. Here the CDR3 DNA reads TGTGCCACCTACCGGGGGGCAGCTGGAAACACCATATATTTT.

V usage is TRBV19 and J usage is TRBJ1-3, with 9 positions matching TRBD1. V dropped 7 bases and J dropped 1; count of bases not matched to a gene: 8. The CDR3 consists of 16 residues. Germline V CDR1 and CDR2: LNHDA, SQIVND (reference sequence). The CDR3 here is CASNSPGQGSGNTIYF. As DNA, the CDR3 is TGTGCCAGTAATTCACCGGGACAGGGATCTGGAAACACCATATATTTT.

The chain carries TRBV9 and TRBJ2-7; no reliable D call. Germline CDR1 and CDR2: SGDLS and YYNGEE. The CDR3 has 16 amino acids. Trimming shortened V by 2 bases and J by 2 bases, and 17 bases separated the two germline ends. The CDR3 DNA follows: TGTGCCAGCAGCGTCCGTCCAGGCCCCCTACCCTACGAGCAGTACTTC. Its protein is CASSVRPGPLPYEQYF.

The rearrangement links TRBV4-1 to TRBJ2-7; TRBD2 is a possible D gene (5 bases). This CDR3 spans 16 amino acids. Germline-derived CDR1 and CDR2 are MGHRA and YSYEKL. V lost 2 bases, J lost 0 bases, and 14 bases lay in between. CDR3 nucleotides: TGCGCCAGCAGCCAACGTTCTCAAACTAGCTCCTACGAGCAGTACTTC. Protein product: CASSQRSQTSSYEQYF.

The rearrangement uses TRBV11-2 and TRBJ2-3; 10 bases are shared with TRBD1. The length of the CDR3 is 17 residues. Per the germline V gene, CDR1 is SGHAT and CDR2 is FQNNGV. The ends lost 8 bases at V and 3 bases at J; junction bases unmatched: 14. The CDR3, as DNA: TGTGCCAGCGGTACCCTGGGCAGGGGACAGGGGACAGATACGCAGTATTTT. Its translation is CASGTLGRGQGTDTQYF. The complete variable domain, with remaining parts taken from reference TRBV11-2 and TRBJ2-3, reads EAGVAQSPRYKIIEKRQSVAFWCNPISGHATLYWYQQILGQGPKLLIQFQNNGVVDDSQLPKDRFSAERLKGVDSTLKIQPAKLEDSAVYLCASGTLGRGQGTDTQYFGPGTRLTVL.

This rearrangement joins TRBV5-1 to TRBJ2-1; no clear D gene. CDR3 size: 15 residues. CDR1 and CDR2 from the germline V gene are SGHRS and YFSETQ. Deletions cut 5 bases from V and 2 bases from J, with 14 bases between. CDR3 amino acids: CASSQTLRAYNEQFF. DNA of the CDR3: TGCGCCAGCAGTCAGACATTAAGAGCCTACAATGAGCAGTTCTTC.

The chain has TRBV4-1 and TRBJ1-2; D is unresolved. Per germline, CDR1 MGHRA and CDR2 YSYEKL. The ends were cut back, 0 bases at V and 4 bases at J, with 12 bases in the middle. The CDR3 is 15 residues long. The DNA for the CDR3 is TGCGCCAGCAGCCAAGAAGACTCCGTTCGCTATGGCTACACCTTC. Its translation: CASSQEDSVRYGYTF.

The chain has TRBV7-9 and TRBJ1-2, with 7 bases matching TRBD1. Germline V gene sequence: CDR1 SEHNR, CDR2 FQNEAQ (reference sequence). V shed 3 bases and J 4 bases; nucleotides not matched to a gene: 11. The length of the CDR3 is 16 residues. Here the CDR3 reads CASSLGDRGRGYGYTF. The CDR3 coding sequence is TGTGCCAGCAGCTTGGGGGACAGAGGGAGAGGCTATGGCTACACCTTC.

The chain is built from TRBV3-1 (or the pseudogene TRBV3-2) and TRBJ1-5; no clear D gene. Looked up from germline, CDR1 is LGHDT and CDR2 is YNNKEL (reference sequence). The ends were cut back, 1 base at V and 5 bases at J, with 6 bases in the middle. The CDR3 extends over 13 amino acids. The CDR3, as DNA: TGTGCCAGCAGCCAAGCACGCGATCAGCCCCAGCATTTT. Residues: CASSQARDQPQHF.

This clone was seen a few times. This chain links TRBV5-1 with TRBJ1-5; 9 bases are shared with TRBD1. The CDR3 spans 15 residues. CDR1 and CDR2 from the germline V gene are SGHRS and YFSETQ. Germline trimming cut 4 bases from V and 1 base from J; bases unmatched to any gene: 3. The CDR3 is CASSLDRGSNQPQHF. CDR3 sequence (DNA): TGCGCCAGCAGCCTGGACAGGGGAAGCAATCAGCCCCAGCATTTT. The whole variable domain, filled in from reference TRBV5-1 and TRBJ1-5, reads KAGVTQTPRYLIKTRGQQVTLSCSPISGHRSVSWYQQTPGQGLQFLFEYFSETQRNKGNFPGRFSGRQFSNSRSEMNVSTLELGDSALYLCASSLDRGSNQPQHFGDGTRLSIL.

This clone was observed once. The chain couples TRBV5-1 to TRBJ1-3; D uncertain. V gave up 4 bases and J gave up 1 base, with 9 bases separating them. Germline CDR1 SGHRS, CDR2 YFSETQ. The length of the CDR3 is 14 residues. The CDR3 region has the DNA TGCGCCAGCAGCCGGGGAGATTCTGGAAACACCATATATTTT. Translation gives CASSRGDSGNTIYF.

This clone was counted a single time. The genes are TRBV7-9 and TRBJ1-3; possible D gene TRBD1, 5 bases. Germline V lookup: CDR1 SEHNR, CDR2 FQNEAQ (reference sequence). The V end was cut by 1 base, the J end by 5 bases, with 12 bases between. The length of the CDR3 is 15 residues. CDR3 nucleotides: TGTGCCAGCAGCTTAGAACTACCAGGGAGAAACACCATATATTTT. This gives the protein CASSLELPGRNTIYF.

The chain has TRBV19 and TRBJ1-6, with 8 bases lining up with TRBD1. V gave up 6 bases and J gave up 7 bases; unmatched junction bases: 5. CDR1 is LNHDA, CDR2 SQIVND, per germline (reference sequence). The CDR3 length is 14 residues. In DNA, the CDR3 is TGTGCCAGTAGGACCCGACAGGGGAATTCACCCCTCCACTTT. Translated, it gives CASRTRQGNSPLHF. Variable domain in full (rest from reference TRBV19 and TRBJ1-6): DGGITQSPKYLFRKEGQNVTLSCEQNLNHDAMYWYRQDPGQGLRLIYYSQIVNDFQKGDIAEGYSVSREKKESFPLTVTSAQKNPTAFYLCASRTRQGNSPLHFGNGTRLTVT.

The V gene is TRBV20-1, the J gene TRBJ2-3; a possible D gene is TRBD2 (6 bases). The CDR3 loop spans 15 amino acids. In germline, CDR1 is DFQATT, CDR2 SNEGSKA (reference sequence). V shed 3 bases and J shed 6 bases, with 19 bases lying between them. CDR3 loop: CSASEREAAWDTQYF. As DNA, the CDR3 is TGCAGTGCTAGTGAGAGGGAGGCCGCGTGGGATACGCAGTATTTT.

The rearrangement uses TRBV2 and TRBJ1-1; no clear D gene. Trimming pared 6 bases from V and 3 bases from J, leaving 14 bases between. The CDR3 length is 14 residues. In germline, CDR1 is SNHLY, CDR2 FYNNEI. The CDR3 sequence is CASRQAGRDTEAFF. For the CDR3, the DNA is TGTGCCAGCAGGCAGGCCGGGAGGGACACTGAAGCTTTCTTT.

The chain employs TRBV28 and TRBJ1-2, with 7 bases identical to TRBD1. This CDR3 is built from 14 residues. The germline V gene encodes CDR1 MDHEN and CDR2 SYDVKM. J lost 2 bases, V lost 7 bases, and 7 bases had no gene match. CDR3 amino acids: CASNRQGSNYGYTF. The CDR3 DNA reads as TGTGCCAGCAATCGACAGGGCTCAAACTATGGCTACACCTTC.

This CDR3 reads CASSYSQVYEQYF. The CDR3 nucleotides read TGTGCCAGCAGTTACTCCCAGGTTTACGAGCAGTACTTC. This chain connects TRBV6-5 to TRBJ2-5, with D unclear. The J call may be wrong; the DNA end is better matched by TRBJ2-7. The CDR3 is 13 amino acids. The germline V gene encodes CDR1 MNHEY and CDR2 SVGAGI.

The V gene is TRBV6-2 or TRBV6-3, the J gene TRBJ2-2, with 8 bases matching TRBD1. Germline V CDR1 and CDR2: MNHEY, SVGEGT. CDR3 length equals 15 residues. V trimming: 5 bases; J trimming: 4 bases; junction bases outside the gene matches: 6. CDR3 region: CASSTFRGRTGELFF. As DNA, the CDR3 is TGTGCCAGCAGTACCTTCAGGGGGCGCACCGGGGAGCTGTTTTTT.

This chain connects TRBV11-2 to TRBJ2-3, with D possibly matching TRBD1 (6 bases). The V gene lost 1 base and the J gene lost 6 bases, with 11 bases spanning the gap. The CDR3 contains 14 residues. The germline V gene encodes CDR1 SGHAT and CDR2 FQNNGV. The CDR3 here is CASSLVGGPDTQYF. The DNA for the CDR3 is TGTGCCAGCAGCTTAGTAGGGGGTCCGGATACGCAGTATTTT.

This chain uses TRBV30 with TRBJ2-2; D is perhaps TRBD1 (5 bases). Between the trimmed V and J ends, which lost 0 bases and 3 bases, there was a span of 14 bases. This CDR3 has 16 amino acids. Germline CDR1 and CDR2: GTSNPN and SVGIG (reference sequence). CDR3 nucleotide sequence: TGTGCCTGGAGTGTACCTTTAGGGGTTGACACCGGGGAGCTGTTTTTT. Translated: CAWSVPLGVDTGELFF. The whole variable domain, remainder taken from reference TRBV30 and TRBJ2-2, is SQTIHQWPATLVQPVGSPLSLECTVEGTSNPNLYWYRQAAGRGLQLLFYSVGIGQISSEVPQNLSASRPQDRQFILSSKKLLLSDSGFYLCAWSVPLGVDTGELFFGEGSRLTVL.

This clone was picked up one time. CDR3 loop: CASSPGTSGGGEQFF. The CDR3 DNA follows: TGTGCCAGCAGCCCCGGTACTAGCGGGGGGGGTGAGCAGTTCTTC. This chain connects TRBV6-5 to TRBJ2-1, with 13 nucleotides matching TRBD2. The CDR3 is 15 residues long. The junction had 8 bases not matched to a gene; V was cut back by 6 bases and J by 9 bases. The germline CDR1 and CDR2 sequences are MNHEY and SVGAGI.

This chain joins TRBV10-1 and TRBJ1-2, with D tentatively TRBD1 (6 bases). Germline-derived CDR1 and CDR2 are WNHNN and SYGVQD (reference sequence). V was cut by 2 bases and J by 4 bases, with 8 bases left in between. This CDR3 has 13 amino acids. Here the CDR3 DNA reads TGCGCCAGCAGTGAGGGACAGCTCTATGGCTACACCTTC. Its translation: CASSEGQLYGYTF.

Points on this clone: At one end, the junction sequence differs from germline, possibly due to a read error. This sequence joins TRBV7-7 and TRBJ1-1, with D perhaps TRBD1 (5 bases). Germline V lookup: CDR1 SSHAT, CDR2 FNYEAQ (reference sequence). The CDR3 has 13 amino acids. The CDR3 sequence is CASSLRGNTEAFF. CDR3 nucleotide sequence: TGTGCTAGCAGTCTAAGGGGAAACACTGAAGCTTTCTTT.

This chain links TRBV20-1 with TRBJ1-1; TRBD1 matches 11 bases. The CDR3 has 14 amino acids. Germline V gene sequence: CDR1 DFQATT, CDR2 SNEGSKA (reference sequence). Trimming at V came to 3 bases and at J to 3 bases, leaving 3 bases not matched to a gene. CDR3 nucleotide sequence: TGCAGTGCTAGTGGGGGACAGGGGGACACTGAAGCTTTCTTT. Translated, it gives CSASGGQGDTEAFF.

The chain combines TRBV7-9 with TRBJ2-3, with 13 bases lining up with TRBD2. This CDR3 comprises 19 residues. Germline lookup yields CDR1 SEHNR and CDR2 FQNEAQ (reference sequence). J was trimmed by 1 base and V by 4 bases; bases with no gene match: 11. The CDR3 coding sequence is TGTGCCAGCAGCTCCACACGACTAGCGGGGGGCGCTCGCACAGATACGCAGTATTTT. This sequence encodes CASSSTRLAGGARTDTQYF.

This clone was observed a handful of times. The chain employs TRBV18 and TRBJ2-7, with TRBD1 as a possible D gene (6 bases). The V gene's germline CDR1 is KGHSH and CDR2 LQKENI. Trimming removed 4 bases from V and 3 bases from J, with 16 bases in between. There are 15 residues in the CDR3. DNA for the CDR3: TGTGCCAGCTCACAGTATGTGGACAGCCACTACGAGCAGTACTTC. Its protein is CASSQYVDSHYEQYF.

This sequence joins TRBV6-5 and TRBJ2-7; TRBD1 matches 8 bases. V was pared by 7 bases and J by 3 bases, with 11 bases of the junction left unmatched. CDR3 length: 15 residues. Germline CDR1 is MNHEY and CDR2 is SVGAGI. The CDR3 region has the DNA TGTGCCAGCAATCCTAGGGGGACAGGCCTCTACGAGCAGTACTTC. This translates into CASNPRGTGLYEQYF.

The V call is TRBV6-5, the J call TRBJ1-2; possible D gene TRBD1, 6 bases. Germline-derived CDR1 and CDR2 are MNHEY and SVGAGI. V was trimmed by 7 bases and J by 2 bases, leaving 11 bases between them. The CDR3 totals 13 residues. CDR3 nucleotide sequence: TGTGCCAGCACCTTAGACAGGAACTATGGCTACACCTTC. Translated, it gives CASTLDRNYGYTF.

This chain joins TRBV5-5 and TRBJ1-1; possibly TRBD1 for D (5 bases). The CDR3 covers 16 residues. Germline assignment: CDR1 SGHKS and CDR2 YYEKEE (reference sequence). Trimming removed 4 bases from V and 5 bases from J, with 21 bases in between. CDR3 in amino acids: CASSHNAQGMGTEAFF. Written as DNA, the CDR3 is TGTGCCAGCAGCCACAATGCTCAGGGAATGGGGACTGAAGCTTTCTTT.